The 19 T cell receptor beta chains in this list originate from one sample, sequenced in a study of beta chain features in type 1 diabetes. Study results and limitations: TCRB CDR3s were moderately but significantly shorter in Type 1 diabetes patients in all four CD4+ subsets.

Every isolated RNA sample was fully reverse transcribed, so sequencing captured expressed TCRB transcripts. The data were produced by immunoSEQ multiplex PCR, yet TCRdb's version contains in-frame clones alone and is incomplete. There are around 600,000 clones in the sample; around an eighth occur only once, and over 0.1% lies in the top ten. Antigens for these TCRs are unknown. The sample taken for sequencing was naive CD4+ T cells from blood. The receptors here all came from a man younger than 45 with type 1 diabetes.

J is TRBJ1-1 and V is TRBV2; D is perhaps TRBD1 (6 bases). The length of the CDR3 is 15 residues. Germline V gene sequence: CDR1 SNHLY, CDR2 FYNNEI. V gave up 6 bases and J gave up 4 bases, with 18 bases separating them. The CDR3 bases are TGTGCCAGCAGCGCCGAAGAGGGGGGCGGCACTGAAGCTTTCTTT. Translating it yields CASSAEEGGGTEAFF.

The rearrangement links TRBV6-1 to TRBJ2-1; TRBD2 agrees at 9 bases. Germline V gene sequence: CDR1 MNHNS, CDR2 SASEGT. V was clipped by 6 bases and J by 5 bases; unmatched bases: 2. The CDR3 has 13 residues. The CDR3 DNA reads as TGTGCCAGCAGATCTAGCGGGGACAATGAGCAGTTCTTC. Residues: CASRSSGDNEQFF.

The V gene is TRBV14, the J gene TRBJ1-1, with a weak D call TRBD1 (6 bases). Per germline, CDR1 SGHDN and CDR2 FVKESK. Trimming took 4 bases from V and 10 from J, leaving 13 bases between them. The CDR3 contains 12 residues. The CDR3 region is CASSRGASGAFF. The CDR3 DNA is TGTGCCAGCAGCCGGGGGGCTTCAGGAGCTTTCTTT.

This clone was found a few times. The CDR3 DNA reads as TGTGCCAGCAGTGAAGTAGGGGCCTTTGGCACTGAAGCTTTCTTT. It is translated as CASSEVGAFGTEAFF. The V call is TRBV2, the J call TRBJ1-1, with TRBD1 as a possible D gene (5 bases). This CDR3 spans 15 amino acids. The V and J ends lost 1 base and 4 bases respectively, with 13 bases between them. Germline V CDR1 and CDR2: SNHLY, FYNNEI.

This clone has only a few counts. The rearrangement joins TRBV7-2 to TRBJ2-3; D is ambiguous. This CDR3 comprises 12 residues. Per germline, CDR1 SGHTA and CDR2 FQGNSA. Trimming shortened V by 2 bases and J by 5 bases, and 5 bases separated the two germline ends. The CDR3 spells CASSLFVDTQYF. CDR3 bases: TGTGCCAGCAGCTTATTCGTAGATACGCAGTATTTT.

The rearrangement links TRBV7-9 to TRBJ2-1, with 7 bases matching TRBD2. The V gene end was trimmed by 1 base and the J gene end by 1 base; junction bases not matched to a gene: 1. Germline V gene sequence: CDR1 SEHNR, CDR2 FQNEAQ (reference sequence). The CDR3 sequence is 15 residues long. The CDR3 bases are TGTGCCAGCAGCTTAGGGGAGGGGTCCTACAATGAGCAGTTCTTC. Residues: CASSLGEGSYNEQFF.

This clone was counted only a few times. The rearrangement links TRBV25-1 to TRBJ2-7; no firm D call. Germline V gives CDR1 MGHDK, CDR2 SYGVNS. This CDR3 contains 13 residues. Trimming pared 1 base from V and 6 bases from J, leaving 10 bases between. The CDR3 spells CASSEFGDFEQYF. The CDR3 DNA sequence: TGTGCCAGCAGTGAATTTGGGGATTTCGAGCAGTACTTC.

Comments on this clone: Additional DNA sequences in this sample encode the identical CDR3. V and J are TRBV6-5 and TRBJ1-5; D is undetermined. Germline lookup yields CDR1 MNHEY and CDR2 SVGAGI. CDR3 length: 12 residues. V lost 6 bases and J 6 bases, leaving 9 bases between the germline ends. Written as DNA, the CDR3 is TGTGCCAGCAGCCCTCCGGGTCAGCCCCAGCATTTT. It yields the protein CASSPPGQPQHF.

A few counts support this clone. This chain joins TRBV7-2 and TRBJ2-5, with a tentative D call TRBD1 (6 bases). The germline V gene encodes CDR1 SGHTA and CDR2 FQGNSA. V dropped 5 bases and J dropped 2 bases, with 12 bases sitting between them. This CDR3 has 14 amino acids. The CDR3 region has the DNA TGTGCCAGCAGCCCCCCGGGACAACAAGAGACCCAGTACTTC. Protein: CASSPPGQQETQYF.

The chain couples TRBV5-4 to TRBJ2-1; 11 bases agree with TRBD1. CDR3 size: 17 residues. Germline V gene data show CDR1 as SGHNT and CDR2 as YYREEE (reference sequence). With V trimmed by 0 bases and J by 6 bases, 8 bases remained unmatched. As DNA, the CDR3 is TGTGCCAGCAGCTTGGAAGGACAGGGGGCTTATGTCAATGAGCAGTTCTTC. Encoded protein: CASSLEGQGAYVNEQFF.

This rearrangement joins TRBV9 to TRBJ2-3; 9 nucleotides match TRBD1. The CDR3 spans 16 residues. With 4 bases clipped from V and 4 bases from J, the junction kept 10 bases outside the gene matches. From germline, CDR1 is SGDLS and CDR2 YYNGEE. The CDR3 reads CASSRTGQGNPDTQYF. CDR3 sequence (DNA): TGTGCCAGCAGCCGAACGGGACAGGGTAACCCAGATACGCAGTATTTT.

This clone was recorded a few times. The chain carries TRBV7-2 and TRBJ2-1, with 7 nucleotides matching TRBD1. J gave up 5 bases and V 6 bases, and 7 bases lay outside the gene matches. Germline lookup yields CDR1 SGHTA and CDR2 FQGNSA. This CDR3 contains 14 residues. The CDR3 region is CASSPGTANNEQFF. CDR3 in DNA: TGTGCCAGCAGTCCAGGGACAGCCAACAATGAGCAGTTCTTC.

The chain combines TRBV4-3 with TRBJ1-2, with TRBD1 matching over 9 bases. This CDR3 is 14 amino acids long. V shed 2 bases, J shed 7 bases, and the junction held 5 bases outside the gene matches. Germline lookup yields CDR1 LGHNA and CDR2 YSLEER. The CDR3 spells CASSQYGTGFGYTF. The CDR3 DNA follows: TGCGCCAGCAGCCAATATGGGACAGGGTTTGGCTACACCTTC.

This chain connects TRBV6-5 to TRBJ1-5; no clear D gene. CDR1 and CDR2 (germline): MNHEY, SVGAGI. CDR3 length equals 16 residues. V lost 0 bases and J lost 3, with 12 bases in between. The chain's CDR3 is CASSYSGPGNNQPQHF. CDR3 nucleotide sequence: TGTGCCAGCAGTTACTCAGGGCCGGGGAACAATCAGCCCCAGCATTTT.

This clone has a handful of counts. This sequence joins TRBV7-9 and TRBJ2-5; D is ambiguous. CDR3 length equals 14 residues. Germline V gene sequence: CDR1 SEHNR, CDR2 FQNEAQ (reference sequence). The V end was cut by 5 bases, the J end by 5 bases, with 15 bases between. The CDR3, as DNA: TGTGCCAGCAGCCCGAGAGAGACCTCGGAGACCCAGTACTTC. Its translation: CASSPRETSETQYF.

Here the CDR3 reads CASSGTRENSYEQYF. The CDR3, as DNA: TGTGCCAGCAGTGGAACCCGGGAGAACTCCTACGAGCAGTACTTC. The chain combines TRBV2 with TRBJ2-7; D might be TRBD2 (6 bases). CDR1 SNHLY and CDR2 FYNNEI come from the germline V gene. V dropped 4 bases and J dropped 0 bases, with 13 bases sitting between them. This CDR3 spans 15 amino acids.

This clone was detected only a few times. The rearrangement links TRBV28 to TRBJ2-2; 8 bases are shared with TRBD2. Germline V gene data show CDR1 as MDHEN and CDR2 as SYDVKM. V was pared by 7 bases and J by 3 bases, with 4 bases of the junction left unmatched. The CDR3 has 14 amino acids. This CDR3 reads CASNPGGYTGELFF. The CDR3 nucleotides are TGTGCCAGCAACCCGGGAGGGTACACCGGGGAGCTGTTTTTT.

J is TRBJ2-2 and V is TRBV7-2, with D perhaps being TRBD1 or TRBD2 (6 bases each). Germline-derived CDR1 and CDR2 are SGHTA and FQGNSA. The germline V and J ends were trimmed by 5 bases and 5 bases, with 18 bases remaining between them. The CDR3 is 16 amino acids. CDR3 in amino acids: CASSPSAWRGTGELFF. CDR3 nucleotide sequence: TGTGCCAGCAGCCCTTCCGCTTGGAGGGGGACCGGGGAGCTGTTTTTT.

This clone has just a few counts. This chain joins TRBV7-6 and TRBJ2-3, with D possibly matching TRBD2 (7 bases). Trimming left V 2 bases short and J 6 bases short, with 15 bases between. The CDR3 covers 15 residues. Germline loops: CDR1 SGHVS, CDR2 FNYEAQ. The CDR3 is CASSLTGGLADTQYF. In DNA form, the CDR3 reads TGTGCCAGCAGCTTAACGGGGGGCCTAGCGGATACGCAGTATTTT.